This T cell receptor (beta chain) was sequenced in a study of cytomegalovirus exposure and HLA in healthy donors. Trimming left V 2 bases short and J 10 bases short, with 14 bases between. Germline V lookup: CDR1 MNHNS, CDR2 SASEGT. This CDR3 region has 13 residues. The study, taken as a whole, reports: Most TCRs appeared rarely, but some public TCRs recurred in many donors. Investigators reported 150 to 200 TCR beta chains as tied to cytomegalovirus. A later analysis found first-cohort TCR clusters tended to co-occur in the 90 to 150 validation repertoires. Reports indicated that the classifier achieved high specificity and sensitivity in diagnosing cytomegalovirus status.

The assay was immunoSEQ multiplex PCR, and TCRdb's table has in-frame clones only and misses some. Of some 110,000 clones listed, around 94% were seen once; the top ten hold approximately 1.3%. Comments on this clone: Antigen: not known.

This TCR was recovered from a woman under 30 in good health and CMV-seronegative. Source material: PBMCs. The chain combines TRBV6-1 with TRBJ1-1; D remains unclear. CDR3 region: CASSENFQRRAFF. CDR3 coding DNA: TGTGCCAGCAGTGAAAATTTCCAGCGACGAGCTTTCTTT.